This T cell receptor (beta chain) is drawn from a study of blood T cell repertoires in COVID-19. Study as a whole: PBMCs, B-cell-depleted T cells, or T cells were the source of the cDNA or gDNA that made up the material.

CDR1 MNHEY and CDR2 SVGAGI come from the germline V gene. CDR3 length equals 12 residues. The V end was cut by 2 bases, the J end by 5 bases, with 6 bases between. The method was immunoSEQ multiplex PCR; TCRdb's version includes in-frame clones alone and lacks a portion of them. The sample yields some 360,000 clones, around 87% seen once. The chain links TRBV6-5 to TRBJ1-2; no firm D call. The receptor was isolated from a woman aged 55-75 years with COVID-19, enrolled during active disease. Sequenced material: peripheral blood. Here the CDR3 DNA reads TGTGCCAGCAGTTACGTTACATATGGCTACACCTTC. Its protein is CASSYVTYGYTF.